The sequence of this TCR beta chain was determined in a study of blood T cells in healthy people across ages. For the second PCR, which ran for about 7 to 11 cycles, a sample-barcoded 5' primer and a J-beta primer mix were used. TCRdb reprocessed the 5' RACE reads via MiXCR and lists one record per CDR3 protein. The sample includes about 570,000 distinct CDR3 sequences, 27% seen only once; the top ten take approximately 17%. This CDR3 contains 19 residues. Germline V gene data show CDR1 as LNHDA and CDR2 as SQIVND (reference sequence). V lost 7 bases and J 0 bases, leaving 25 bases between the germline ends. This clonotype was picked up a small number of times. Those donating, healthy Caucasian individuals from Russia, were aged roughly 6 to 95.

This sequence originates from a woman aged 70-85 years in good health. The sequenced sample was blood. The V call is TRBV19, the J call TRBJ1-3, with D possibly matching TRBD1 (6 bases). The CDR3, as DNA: TGTGCCAGTACATTTCTGGGTGGCGGACAGAAATACTCTGGAAACACCATATATTTT. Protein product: CASTFLGGGQKYSGNTIYF.